This T cell receptor (beta chain) was documented in a study of naive and memory T cell subsets. Whole-study results and caveats: Potentially, T cell activation and differentiation skew this RNA-based measurement. Delayed type IV hypersensitivity infiltration was taken to explain higher tuberculin-site TCR counts.

Treatment here: skin biopsy from PPD injection site in Mantoux-positive individual. An oligonucleotide containing a UMI was ligated to the 3' end of TCR cDNA. Unsorted total RNA, about 1 to 1000 ng, was DNase treated before reverse transcription. This clonotype was picked up a small number of times. Its antigen is not known. Ligated cDNA underwent four rounds of PCR with nested alpha and beta constant region primers and SP2. One entry per CDR3 protein, called by TCRdb with MiXCR from the UMI-ligation and nested PCR reads. The sample records some 40,000 distinct CDR3 sequences, 9.5% to 11% being singletons. The CDR3 covers 18 residues. The germline gives CDR1 SGHRS, CDR2 YFSETQ. Trimming at V came to 0 bases and at J to 2 bases, leaving 13 bases not matched to a gene.

The sequence came from an adult in good health. This specimen was skin, taken from a tuberculin skin test site. V gene TRBV5-1 combines with J gene TRBJ2-7; TRBD2 matches at 8 bases. The CDR3 sequence: CASSLDPTGTRRTYEQYF. CDR3 DNA: TGCGCCAGCAGCTTGGACCCAACGGGGACTAGGCGGACCTACGAGCAGTACTTC.